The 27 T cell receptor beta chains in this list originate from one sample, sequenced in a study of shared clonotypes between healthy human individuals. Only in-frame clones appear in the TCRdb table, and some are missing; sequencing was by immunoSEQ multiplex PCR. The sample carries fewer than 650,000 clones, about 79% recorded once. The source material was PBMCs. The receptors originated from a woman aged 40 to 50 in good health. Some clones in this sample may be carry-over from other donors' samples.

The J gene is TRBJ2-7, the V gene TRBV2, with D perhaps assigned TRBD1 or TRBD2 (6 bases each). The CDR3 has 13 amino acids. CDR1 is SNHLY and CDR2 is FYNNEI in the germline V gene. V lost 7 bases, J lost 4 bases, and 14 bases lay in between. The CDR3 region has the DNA TGTGCCAGCAAGAGGGGGGTAGGGTACGAGCAGTACTTC. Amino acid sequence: CASKRGVGYEQYF.

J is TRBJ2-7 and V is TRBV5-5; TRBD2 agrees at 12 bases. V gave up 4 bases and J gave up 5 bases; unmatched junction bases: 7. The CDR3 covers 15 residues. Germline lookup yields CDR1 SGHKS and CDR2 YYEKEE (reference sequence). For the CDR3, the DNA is TGTGCCAGCAGCCCGGAGCTAGCGGGAGGGCACGAGCAGTACTTC. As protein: CASSPELAGGHEQYF.

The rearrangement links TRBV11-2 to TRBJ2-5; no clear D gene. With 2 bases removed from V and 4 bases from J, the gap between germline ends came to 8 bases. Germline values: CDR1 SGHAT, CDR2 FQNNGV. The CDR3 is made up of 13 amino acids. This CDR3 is CASSLKLRETQYF. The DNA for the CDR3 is TGTGCCAGCAGCTTAAAACTGAGAGAGACCCAGTACTTC.

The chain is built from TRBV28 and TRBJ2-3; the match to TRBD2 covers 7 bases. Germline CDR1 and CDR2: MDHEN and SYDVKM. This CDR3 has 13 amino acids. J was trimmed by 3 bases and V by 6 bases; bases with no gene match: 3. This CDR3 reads CASREAGTDTQYF. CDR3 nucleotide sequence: TGTGCCAGCAGGGAAGCGGGAACAGATACGCAGTATTTT.

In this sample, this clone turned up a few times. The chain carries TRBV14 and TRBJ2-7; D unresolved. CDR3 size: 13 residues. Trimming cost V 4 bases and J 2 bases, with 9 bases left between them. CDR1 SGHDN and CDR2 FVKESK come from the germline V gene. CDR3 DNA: TGTGCCAGCAGCCCCCAGTTAACCTACGAGCAGTACTTC. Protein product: CASSPQLTYEQYF.

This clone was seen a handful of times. The CDR3 nucleotides are TGTGCCAGCTCCCAGAGGGGCGGAGCCGTCTCCTACGAGCAGTACTTC. Translating gives CASSQRGGAVSYEQYF. The J gene is TRBJ2-7, the V gene TRBV18; D tentatively reads TRBD1 or TRBD2 (5 bases each). This CDR3 is 16 amino acids long. The germline V gene has CDR1 KGHSH and CDR2 LQKENI. V was trimmed by 6 bases and J by 0 bases, leaving 18 bases between them.

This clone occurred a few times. CDR3 DNA: TGTGCCTGGAGTTACGACAGGGCGAACACTGAAGCTTTCTTT. This codes for CAWSYDRANTEAFF. This chain connects TRBV30 to TRBJ1-1, with TRBD1 matching over 7 bases. This CDR3 has 14 amino acids. The junction had 4 bases not matched to a gene; V was cut back by 2 bases and J by 1 base. Germline CDR1 GTSNPN, CDR2 SVGIG (reference sequence).

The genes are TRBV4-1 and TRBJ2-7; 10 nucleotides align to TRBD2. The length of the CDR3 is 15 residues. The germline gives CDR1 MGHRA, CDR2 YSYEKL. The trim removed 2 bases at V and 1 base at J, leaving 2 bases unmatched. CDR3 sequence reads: CASSQPTSGSYEQYF. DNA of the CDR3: TGCGCCAGCAGCCAACCGACTAGCGGGTCCTACGAGCAGTACTTC.

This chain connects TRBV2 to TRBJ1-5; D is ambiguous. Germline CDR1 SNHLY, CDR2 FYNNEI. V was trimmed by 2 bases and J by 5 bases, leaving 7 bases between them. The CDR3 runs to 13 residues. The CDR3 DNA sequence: TGTGCCAGCAGTGAAACCGAATATCAGCCCCAGCATTTT. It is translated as CASSETEYQPQHF.

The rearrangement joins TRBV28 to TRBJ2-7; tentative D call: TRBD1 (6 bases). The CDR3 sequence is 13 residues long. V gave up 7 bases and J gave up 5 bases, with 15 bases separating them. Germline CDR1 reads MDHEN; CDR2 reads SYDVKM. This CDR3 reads CASTLRRGHEQYF. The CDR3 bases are TGTGCCAGCACCTTGCGCAGGGGCCACGAGCAGTACTTC.

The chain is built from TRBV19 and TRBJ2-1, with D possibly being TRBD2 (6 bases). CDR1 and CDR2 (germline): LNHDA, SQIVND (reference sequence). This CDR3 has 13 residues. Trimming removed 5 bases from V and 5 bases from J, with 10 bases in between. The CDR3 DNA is TGTGCCAGTAGTTCGACTAGGAACAATGAGCAGTTCTTC. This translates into CASSSTRNNEQFF.

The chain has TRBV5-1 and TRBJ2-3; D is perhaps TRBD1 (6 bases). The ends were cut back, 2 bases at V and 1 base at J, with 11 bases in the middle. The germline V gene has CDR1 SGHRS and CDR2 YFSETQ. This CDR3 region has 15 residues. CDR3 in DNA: TGCGCCAGCAGCTTCTCGGACAGAGGCACAGATACGCAGTATTTT. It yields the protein CASSFSDRGTDTQYF.

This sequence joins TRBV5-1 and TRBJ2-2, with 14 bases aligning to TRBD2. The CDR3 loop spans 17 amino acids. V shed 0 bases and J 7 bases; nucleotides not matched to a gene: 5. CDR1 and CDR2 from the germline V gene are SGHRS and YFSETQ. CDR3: CASSLEGLAGVGGELFF. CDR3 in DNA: TGCGCCAGCAGCTTGGAGGGACTAGCGGGAGTTGGCGGGGAGCTGTTTTTT.

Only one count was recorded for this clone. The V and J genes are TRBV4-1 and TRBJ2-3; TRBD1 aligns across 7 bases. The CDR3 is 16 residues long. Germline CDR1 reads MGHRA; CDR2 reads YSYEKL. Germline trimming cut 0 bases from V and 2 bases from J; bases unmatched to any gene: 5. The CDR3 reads CASSQEKGAPTDTQYF. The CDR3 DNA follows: TGCGCCAGCAGCCAAGAAAAGGGGGCACCCACAGATACGCAGTATTTT.

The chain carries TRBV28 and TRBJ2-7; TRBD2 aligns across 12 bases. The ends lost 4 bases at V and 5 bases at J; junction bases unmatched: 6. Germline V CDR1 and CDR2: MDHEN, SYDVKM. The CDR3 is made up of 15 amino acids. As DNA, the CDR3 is TGTGCCAGCAGTTGGACTAGCGGGAATAAGAACGAGCAGTACTTC. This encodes CASSWTSGNKNEQYF. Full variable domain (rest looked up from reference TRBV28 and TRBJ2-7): DVKVTQSSRYLVKRTGEKVFLECVQDMDHENMFWYRQDPGLGLRLIYFSYDVKMKEKGDIPEGYSVSREKKERFSLILESASTNQTSMYLCASSWTSGNKNEQYFGPGTRLTVT.

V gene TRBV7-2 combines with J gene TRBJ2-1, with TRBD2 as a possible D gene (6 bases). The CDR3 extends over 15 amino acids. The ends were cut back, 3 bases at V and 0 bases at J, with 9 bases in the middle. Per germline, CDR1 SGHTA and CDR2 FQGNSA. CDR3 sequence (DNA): TGTGCCAGCAGCTTTTGGACTAACTCCTACAATGAGCAGTTCTTC. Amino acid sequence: CASSFWTNSYNEQFF.

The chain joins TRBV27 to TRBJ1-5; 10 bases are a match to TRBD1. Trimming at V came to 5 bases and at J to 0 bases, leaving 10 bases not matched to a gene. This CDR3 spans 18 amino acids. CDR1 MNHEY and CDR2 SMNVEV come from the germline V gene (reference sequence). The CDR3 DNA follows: TGTGCCAGCAGTGCCCTTGGACAGGGGGGGGATAGCAATCAGCCCCAGCATTTT. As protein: CASSALGQGGDSNQPQHF.

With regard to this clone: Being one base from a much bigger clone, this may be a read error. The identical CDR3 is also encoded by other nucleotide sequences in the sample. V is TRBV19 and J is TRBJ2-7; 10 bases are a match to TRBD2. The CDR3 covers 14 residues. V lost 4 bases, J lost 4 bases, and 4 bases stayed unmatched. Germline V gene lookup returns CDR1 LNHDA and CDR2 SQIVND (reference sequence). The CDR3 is CASSTPGLAYEQYF. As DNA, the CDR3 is TGTGCCAGTAGTACTCCGGGACTAGCGTACGAGCAGTACTTC.

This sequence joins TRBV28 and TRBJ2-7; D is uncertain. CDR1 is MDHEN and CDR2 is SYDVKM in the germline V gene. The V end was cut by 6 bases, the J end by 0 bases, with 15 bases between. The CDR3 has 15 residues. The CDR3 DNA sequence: TGTGCCAGCAGCCGGCTTGCGCAGACCTCCTACGAGCAGTACTTC. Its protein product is CASSRLAQTSYEQYF.

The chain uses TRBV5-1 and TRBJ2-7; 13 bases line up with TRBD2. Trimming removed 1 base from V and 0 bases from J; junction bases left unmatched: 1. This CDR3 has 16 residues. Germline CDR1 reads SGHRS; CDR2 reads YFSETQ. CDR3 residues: CASSLRTSGSSYEQYF. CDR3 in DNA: TGCGCCAGCAGCTTGAGGACTAGCGGGAGCTCCTACGAGCAGTACTTC. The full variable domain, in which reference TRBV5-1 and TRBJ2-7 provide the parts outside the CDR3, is KAGVTQTPRYLIKTRGQQVTLSCSPISGHRSVSWYQQTPGQGLQFLFEYFSETQRNKGNFPGRFSGRQFSNSRSEMNVSTLELGDSALYLCASSLRTSGSSYEQYFGPGTRLTVT.

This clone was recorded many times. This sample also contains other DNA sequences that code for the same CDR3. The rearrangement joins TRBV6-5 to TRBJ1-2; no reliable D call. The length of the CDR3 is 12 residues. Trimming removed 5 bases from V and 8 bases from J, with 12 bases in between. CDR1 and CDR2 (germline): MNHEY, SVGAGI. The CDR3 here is CASSNKLGGYTF. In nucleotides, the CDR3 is TGTGCCAGCAGTAATAAACTCGGGGGCTACACCTTC.

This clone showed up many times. CDR3 nucleotides: TGTGCCAGCCGGGGGGCGTTAGAGCAGTACTTC. Translation gives CASRGALEQYF. V gene TRBV28 combines with J gene TRBJ2-7; TRBD2 might be the D (7 bases). The CDR3 spans 11 residues. Germline values: CDR1 MDHEN, CDR2 SYDVKM. The germline V and J ends were trimmed by 8 bases and 7 bases, with 12 bases remaining between them.

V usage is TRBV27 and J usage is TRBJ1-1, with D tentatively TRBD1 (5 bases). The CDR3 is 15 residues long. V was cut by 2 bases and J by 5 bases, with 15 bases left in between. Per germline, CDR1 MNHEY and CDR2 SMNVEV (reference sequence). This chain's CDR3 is CASSLDGAGRTEAFF. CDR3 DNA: TGTGCCAGCAGTTTAGATGGGGCCGGGCGGACTGAAGCTTTCTTT.

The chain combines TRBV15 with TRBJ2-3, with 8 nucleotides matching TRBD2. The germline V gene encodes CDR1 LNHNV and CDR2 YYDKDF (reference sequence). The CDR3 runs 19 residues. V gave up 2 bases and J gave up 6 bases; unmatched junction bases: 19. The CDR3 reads CATSRTTGGVAGYRDTQYF. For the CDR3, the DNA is TGTGCCACCAGCAGAACAACTGGGGGAGTAGCGGGATATCGGGATACGCAGTATTTT. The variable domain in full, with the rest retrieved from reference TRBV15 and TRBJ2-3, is DAMVIQNPRYQVTQFGKPVTLSCSQTLNHNVMYWYQQKSSQAPKLLFHYYDKDFNNEADTPDNFQSRRPNTSFCFLDIRSPGLGDTAMYLCATSRTTGGVAGYRDTQYFGPGTRLTVL.

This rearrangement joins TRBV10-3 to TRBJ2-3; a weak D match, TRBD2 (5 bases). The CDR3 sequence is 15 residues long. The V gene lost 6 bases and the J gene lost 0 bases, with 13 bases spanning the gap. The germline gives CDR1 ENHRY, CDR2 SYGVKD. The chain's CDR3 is CAIRRGERSTDTQYF. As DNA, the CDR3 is TGTGCCATCAGACGGGGTGAACGGAGCACAGATACGCAGTATTTT.

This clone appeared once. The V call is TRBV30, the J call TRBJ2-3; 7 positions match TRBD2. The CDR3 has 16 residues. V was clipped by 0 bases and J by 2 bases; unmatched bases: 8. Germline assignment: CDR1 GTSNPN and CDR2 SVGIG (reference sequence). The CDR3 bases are TGTGCCTGGAGTGTATTGGCTAGCGGCGACACAGATACGCAGTATTTT. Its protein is CAWSVLASGDTDTQYF.

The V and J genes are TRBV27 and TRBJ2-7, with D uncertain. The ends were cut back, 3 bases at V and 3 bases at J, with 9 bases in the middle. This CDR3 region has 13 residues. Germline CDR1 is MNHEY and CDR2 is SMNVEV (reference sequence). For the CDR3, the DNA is TGTGCCAGCAGTTTGGCGGCTAACTACGAGCAGTACTTC. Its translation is CASSLAANYEQYF.